This TCR beta chain came from a study of regulatory and conventional T cells in RAG deficiency. The CDR3 consists of 14 residues. With 4 bases removed from V and 4 bases from J, the gap between germline ends came to 9 bases. From germline, CDR1 is SGHDT and CDR2 YYEEEE. Study results and caveats: Shannon entropy fell and Simpson indices rose in RAG-deficient patients. Omenn patients showed >90% Treg-Tconv overlap and shorter CDR3 lengths. These Omenn syndrome Treg sorts may hold peripherally activated cells instead.

Genomic DNA came from blood regulatory T cells gated CD4+ CD25-high CD127-low. Sequenced by immunoSEQ multiplex PCR; TCRdb stores in-frame clones only, minus some. The data show 9,400 or so clones, with around 90% seen just once and roughly 1.3% held by the top ten. Worth noting for this clone: Its target is not known.

These records were also assigned to another study, of regulatory T cells. This second study says: The primer mix had 52 TRBV and 13 TRBJ primers. Regulatory T cells showed the strongest V-J pair restriction and V/J gene skewing among patient repertoires.

The receptor was derived from a human donor in good health. The V call is TRBV5-6, the J call TRBJ2-6; the D gene is possibly TRBD1 (5 bases). The sample taken for sequencing was Tregs sorted from blood. The CDR3, as DNA: TGTGCCAGCAGCGAAGGGGTCGGGGCCAACGTCCTGACTTTC. It is translated as CASSEGVGANVLTF.